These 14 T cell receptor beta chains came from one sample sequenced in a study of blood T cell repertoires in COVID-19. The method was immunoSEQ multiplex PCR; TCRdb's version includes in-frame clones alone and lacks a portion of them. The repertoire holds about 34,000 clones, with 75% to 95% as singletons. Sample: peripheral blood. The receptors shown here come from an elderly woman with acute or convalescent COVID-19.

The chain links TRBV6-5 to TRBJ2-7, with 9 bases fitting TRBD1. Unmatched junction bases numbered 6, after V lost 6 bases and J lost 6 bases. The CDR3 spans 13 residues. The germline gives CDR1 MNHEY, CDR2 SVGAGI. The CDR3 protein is CASRGTGLVEQYF. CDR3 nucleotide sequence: TGTGCCAGCAGAGGGACAGGGTTAGTCGAGCAGTACTTC.

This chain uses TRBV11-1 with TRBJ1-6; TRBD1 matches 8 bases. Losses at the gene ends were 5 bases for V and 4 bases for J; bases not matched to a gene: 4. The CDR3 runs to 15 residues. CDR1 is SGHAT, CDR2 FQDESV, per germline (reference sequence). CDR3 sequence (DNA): TGTGCCAGCAGCCCAGGGGGCGGGTATAATTCACCCCTCCACTTT. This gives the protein CASSPGGGYNSPLHF.

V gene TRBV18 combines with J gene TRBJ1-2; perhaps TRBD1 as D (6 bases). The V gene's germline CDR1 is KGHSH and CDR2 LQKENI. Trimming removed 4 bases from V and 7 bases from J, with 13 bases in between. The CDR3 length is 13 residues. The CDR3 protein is CASSLQQGGGYTF. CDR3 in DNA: TGTGCCAGCTCACTACAACAAGGGGGTGGCTACACCTTC.

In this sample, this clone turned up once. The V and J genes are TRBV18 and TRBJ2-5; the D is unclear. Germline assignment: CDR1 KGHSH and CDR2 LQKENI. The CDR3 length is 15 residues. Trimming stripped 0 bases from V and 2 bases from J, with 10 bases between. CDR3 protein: CASSPPGRWQETQYF. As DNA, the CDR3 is TGTGCCAGCTCACCACCAGGCAGGTGGCAAGAGACCCAGTACTTC.

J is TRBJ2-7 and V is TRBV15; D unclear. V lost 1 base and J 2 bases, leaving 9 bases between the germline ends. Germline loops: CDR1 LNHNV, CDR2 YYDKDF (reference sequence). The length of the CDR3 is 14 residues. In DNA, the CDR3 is TGTGCCACCAGCAGAGGAGGTGGAACCTACGAGCAGTACTTC. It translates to CATSRGGGTYEQYF.

The CDR3 region has the DNA TGTGCCAGCAGCTTTGGGGCAGGGGGCCAGCCCCAGCATTTT. It specifies CASSFGAGGQPQHF. The rearrangement uses TRBV7-8 and TRBJ1-5; 8 positions agree with TRBD1. J was trimmed by 7 bases and V by 3 bases; bases with no gene match: 5. Germline V gives CDR1 SGHVS, CDR2 FQNEAQ. The CDR3 covers 14 residues.

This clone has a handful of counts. Written as DNA, the CDR3 is TGTGCCAGCTCACTTAACAATAATTCACCCCTCCACTTT. This gives the protein CASSLNNNSPLHF. The gene calls are TRBV18 and TRBJ1-6; D gene unclear. This CDR3 has 13 amino acids. Between the trimmed V and J ends, which lost 4 bases and 5 bases, there was a span of 6 bases. Germline V gives CDR1 KGHSH, CDR2 LQKENI.

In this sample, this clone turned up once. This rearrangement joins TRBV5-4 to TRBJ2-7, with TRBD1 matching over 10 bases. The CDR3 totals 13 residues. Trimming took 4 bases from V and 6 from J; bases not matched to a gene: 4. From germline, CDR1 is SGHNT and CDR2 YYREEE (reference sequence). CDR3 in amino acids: CASSLGQGSEQYF. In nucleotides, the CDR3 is TGTGCCAGCAGCCTGGGACAGGGGAGCGAGCAGTACTTC.

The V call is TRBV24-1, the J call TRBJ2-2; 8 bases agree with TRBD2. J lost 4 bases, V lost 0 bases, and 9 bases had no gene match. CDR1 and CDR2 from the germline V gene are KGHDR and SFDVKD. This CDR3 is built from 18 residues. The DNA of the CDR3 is TGTGCCACCAGTGATTTGGCGGGGGGTTTAAGAGTCACCGGGGAGCTGTTTTTT. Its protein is CATSDLAGGLRVTGELFF.

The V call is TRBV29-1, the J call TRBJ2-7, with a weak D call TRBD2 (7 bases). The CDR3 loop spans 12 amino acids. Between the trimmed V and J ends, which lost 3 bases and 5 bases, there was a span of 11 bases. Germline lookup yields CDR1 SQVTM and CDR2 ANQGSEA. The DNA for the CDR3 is TGCAGCGTTGAGGGGGGGCCCGACGAGCAGTACTTC. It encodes CSVEGGPDEQYF.

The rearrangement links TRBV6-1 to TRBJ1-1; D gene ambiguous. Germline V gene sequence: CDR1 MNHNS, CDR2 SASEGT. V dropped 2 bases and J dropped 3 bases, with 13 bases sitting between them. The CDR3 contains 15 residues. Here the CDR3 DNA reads TGTGCCAGCAGTGAATTGCGGGTCCCGGACACTGAAGCTTTCTTT. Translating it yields CASSELRVPDTEAFF.

For the CDR3, the DNA is TGTGCCAGCAGCTTATTGGCCCATTCACCCCTCCACTTT. It translates to CASSLLAHSPLHF. The chain employs TRBV11-1 and TRBJ1-6, with unresolved D. The V and J ends lost 2 bases and 8 bases respectively, with 7 bases between them. This CDR3 has 13 residues. From germline, CDR1 is SGHAT and CDR2 FQDESV (reference sequence).

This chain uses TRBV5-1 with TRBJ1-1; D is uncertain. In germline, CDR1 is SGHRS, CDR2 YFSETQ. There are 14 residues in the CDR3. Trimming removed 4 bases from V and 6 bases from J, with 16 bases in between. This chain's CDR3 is CASSLAPRSAEAFF. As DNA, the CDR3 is TGCGCCAGCAGCCTAGCCCCACGCAGCGCTGAAGCTTTCTTT. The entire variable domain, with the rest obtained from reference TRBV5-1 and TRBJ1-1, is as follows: KAGVTQTPRYLIKTRGQQVTLSCSPISGHRSVSWYQQTPGQGLQFLFEYFSETQRNKGNFPGRFSGRQFSNSRSEMNVSTLELGDSALYLCASSLAPRSAEAFFGQGTRLTVV.

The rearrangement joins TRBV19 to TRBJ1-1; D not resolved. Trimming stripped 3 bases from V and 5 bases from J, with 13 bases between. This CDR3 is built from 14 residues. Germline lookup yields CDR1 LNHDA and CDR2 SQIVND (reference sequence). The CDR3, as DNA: TGTGCCAGTAGTATGAGAGGGCCGAGGACTGAAGCTTTCTTT. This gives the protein CASSMRGPRTEAFF.